Below, one TCR beta chain is given with its context. Antigen unknown. The table came from immunoSEQ multiplex PCR; TCRdb's copy has only in-frame clones and leaves some out. Of around 72,000 clones in the sample, 86% were seen once. This record comes from a study of OX40 agonist ivuxolimab in advanced cancers. Study-level information: Eligibility rules accepted prior anti-PD-1, anti-PD-L1 or anti-CTLA-4 therapy, and approximately 40% had some. There were three patients with partial responses, one having hepatocellular carcinoma and two cutaneous melanoma.

General study points: Among expanded peripheral T cells, antigen specificity went undetermined.

This CDR3 comprises 15 residues. V was cut by 1 base and J by 0 bases, with 9 bases left in between. The V gene's germline CDR1 is SGHTA and CDR2 FQGNSA. The source of this sequence is an adult with an advanced solid tumor such as melanoma, head and neck, liver or kidney cancer. Sample: CD4+ or CD8+ T cells sorted from blood, taken in a trial of the OX40 agonist ivuxolimab. The chain combines TRBV7-2 with TRBJ1-1, with D uncertain. The CDR3 nucleotides are TGTGCCAGCAGCTTAGTTAGGACCGTGAACACTGAAGCTTTCTTT. It encodes CASSLVRTVNTEAFF.